The 25 T cell receptor beta chains below all came from one sample that was sequenced in a study of tumor and adjacent non-tumor tissue in lung cancer. TCRbeta libraries were built with three rounds of nested PCR, modified from ARM-PCR. TCRdb passed the multiplex PCR reads through MiXCR, listing each CDR3 protein once. The sample yields 60,000 to 100,000 distinct CDR3 sequences, just over 75% seen once. This sample's RNA came from whole unsorted tissue. Distant lung tissue was collected more than 3 cm away from the tumor edge. The specimen sequenced was distant non-tumor lung tissue. These receptors originate from a man between 65 and 79 years old with non-small cell lung cancer.

The V gene is TRBV6-2 or TRBV6-3, the J gene TRBJ2-1; 11 nucleotides match TRBD2. The CDR3 has 15 amino acids. Per germline, CDR1 MNHEY and CDR2 SVGEGT. V shed 5 bases, J shed 13 bases, and the junction held 13 bases outside the gene matches. The CDR3 sequence is CASSVTSGGYNKQFF. The CDR3, as DNA: TGTGCCAGCAGTGTAACTAGCGGGGGTTACAATAAACAGTTCTTC.

The chain joins TRBV20-1 to TRBJ1-2, with TRBD1 as a possible D gene (5 bases). CDR1 is DFQATT and CDR2 is SNEGSKA in the germline V gene (reference sequence). Trimming left V 4 bases short and J 12 bases short, with 21 bases between. This CDR3 is built from 13 residues. CDR3 amino acids: CSATTDQGWGHTF. CDR3 coding DNA: TGCAGTGCTACCACAGATCAGGGCTGGGGCCACACCTTC.

Remarks on this clonotype: This sequence may be a read error, since a much larger clone differs from it by one base. This chain joins TRBV12-3 or TRBV12-4 and TRBJ2-3; 10 bases align to TRBD1. The CDR3 sequence is 15 residues long. CDR3 region: CASRNDRGRADTHYF. In DNA, the CDR3 is TGTGCCAGCAGAAACGACAGGGGGCGGGCAGATACGCACTATTTT.

As to this clonotype: One end of the junction varies from germline; a read error may be responsible. The rearrangement links TRBV6-6 to TRBJ2-5, with D possibly called TRBD1 or TRBD2 (5 bases each). The CDR3 covers 13 residues. CDR1 and CDR2 from the germline V gene are MNHNY and SVGAGI (reference sequence). The CDR3 coding sequence is TGTGCCAGTAATCTCGTGAGGGGTGAGACCCATTACTTC. Amino acid sequence: CASNLVRGETHYF.

The J gene is TRBJ1-1, the V gene TRBV11-1; a weak D match, TRBD1 (6 bases). Per germline, CDR1 SGHAT and CDR2 FQDESV (reference sequence). V gave up 6 bases and J gave up 7 bases, with 21 bases separating them. The length of the CDR3 is 15 residues. CDR3 region: CASSSRGGTYIEAFF. The DNA for the CDR3 is TGTGCCAGCAGTTCCCGAGGGGGGACCTACATTGAAGCTTTCTTT.

Comment on this clonotype: One junction end disagrees with the germline gene, perhaps due to a read error. The chain carries TRBV20-1 and TRBJ2-5; D unclear. The CDR3 contains 14 residues. The germline V gene has CDR1 DFQATT and CDR2 SNEGSKA (reference sequence). The CDR3, as DNA: TGCGGTGCTTCCTCCTGGGCGAGACAAGAGAACCAGTACTTC. Amino acids: CGASSWARQENQYF.

Remarks on this clonotype: One junction end disagrees with the germline gene, perhaps due to a read error. The rearrangement uses TRBV7-9 and TRBJ2-7; 8 positions match TRBD2. CDR3 length: 13 amino acids. Per germline, CDR1 SEHNR and CDR2 FQNEAQ (reference sequence). The CDR3 sequence is CTSSLAGKYEQYF. The CDR3 DNA reads as TGTACCAGCAGCTTAGCGGGGAAATACGAGCAGTACTTC. The full variable domain, completed using reference TRBV7-9 and TRBJ2-7, is DTGVSQNPRHKITKRGQNVTFRCDPISEHNRLYWYRQTLGQGPEFLTYFQNEAQLEKSRLLSDRFSAERPKGSFSTLEIQRTEQGDSAMYLCTSSLAGKYEQYFGPGTRLTVT.

With respect to this clonotype: A clone one base away is much larger, so this may be a read error. The J gene is TRBJ2-1, the V gene TRBV7-9; 8 nucleotides align to TRBD1. The CDR3 is 16 amino acids. CDR1 and CDR2 (germline): SEHNR, FQNEAQ (reference sequence). The CDR3 sequence: CASSLALWDRSNEQIF. The CDR3 region has the DNA TGTGCCAGCAGCTTAGCGCTATGGGACAGGTCCAATGAGCAGATCTTC.

This clonotype was picked up a small number of times. Given a much more abundant clone one base away, this may be a read error. The rearrangement joins TRBV5-5 to TRBJ1-2, with 7 bases fitting TRBD1. V lost 4 bases and J lost 5; bases outside the gene matches: 17. CDR1 and CDR2 from the germline V gene are SGHKS and YYEKEE (reference sequence). The CDR3 totals 17 residues. The chain's CDR3 is CASSHYIKQGSGYGYTF. Written as DNA, the CDR3 is TGTGCCAGCAGCCACTACATAAAACAGGGGAGTGGGTATGGCTACACCTTC.

This chain uses TRBV6-2 or TRBV6-3 with TRBJ2-2; D unresolved. The CDR3 has 14 amino acids. Germline loops: CDR1 MNHEY, CDR2 SVGEGT. Trimming stripped 7 bases from V and 3 bases from J, with 12 bases between. CDR3 DNA sequence: TGTGCCAGCACTCAAGCTAGGGACACCGGGGAGCTGTTTTTT. It codes for CASTQARDTGELFF.

A note on this clonotype: The junction shows a germline mismatch at one end, possibly a read error. The V call is TRBV20-1, the J call TRBJ1-2; 9 bases agree with TRBD1. The CDR3 has 15 amino acids. Germline CDR1 DFQATT, CDR2 SNEGSKA (reference sequence). The CDR3 nucleotides are TGCAGTGCTAGAGACGTGGAGGGACAGGGCTATGTCTACACCTTC. Its translation is CSARDVEGQGYVYTF.

The genes are TRBV5-6 and TRBJ1-4; 7 bases agree with TRBD1. This CDR3 spans 14 amino acids. Germline V CDR1 and CDR2: SGHDT, YYEEEE. With 4 bases clipped from V and 7 bases from J, the junction kept 7 bases outside the gene matches. Here the CDR3 DNA reads TGTGCCAGCAGCCACTGGCAGGGGGGTGAAAAACTGTTTTTT. Translation: CASSHWQGGEKLFF.

This clonotype has a handful of counts. This chain joins TRBV11-2 and TRBJ2-5, with D hard to call. V was cut by 0 bases and J by 4 bases, with 9 bases left in between. The germline V gene encodes CDR1 SGHAT and CDR2 FQNNGV. This CDR3 spans 14 amino acids. Here the CDR3 reads CASSLDPRVETQYF. As DNA, the CDR3 is TGTGCCAGCAGCTTAGATCCCCGTGTAGAGACCCAGTACTTC.

Comments on this clonotype: One junction end disagrees with the germline gene, perhaps due to a read error. The chain has TRBV11-2 and TRBJ2-3; D may be TRBD2 (6 bases). Germline-derived CDR1 and CDR2 are SGHAT and FQNNGV. This CDR3 region has 14 residues. This CDR3 is CVSSFWGVSDTQYF. DNA for the CDR3: TGTGTCAGCAGCTTTTGGGGGGTTTCAGATACGCAGTATTTT.

This rearrangement joins TRBV9 to TRBJ2-2; perhaps TRBD1 as D (5 bases). The CDR3 is made up of 14 amino acids. V lost 8 bases to trimming and J lost 4 bases, with 15 bases between them. The V gene's germline CDR1 is SGDLS and CDR2 YYNGEE. CDR3 sequence: CASSLRQITGELFF. Here the CDR3 DNA reads TGTGCCAGTAGCCTCCGACAGATCACCGGGGAGCTGTTTTTT. The entire variable domain, with the rest obtained from reference TRBV9 and TRBJ2-2, is as follows: DSGVTQTPKHLITATGQRVTLRCSPRSGDLSVYWYQQSLDQGLQFLIQYYNGEERAKGNILERFSAQQFPDLHSELNLSSLELGDSALYFCASSLRQITGELFFGEGSRLTVL.

The rearrangement links TRBV19 to TRBJ1-1; TRBD1 agrees at 7 bases. Germline V gene lookup returns CDR1 LNHDA and CDR2 SQIVND (reference sequence). J gave up 4 bases and V 7 bases, and 3 bases lay outside the gene matches. CDR3 length: 12 residues. The CDR3 sequence: CASTHRGTEAFF. DNA of the CDR3: TGTGCCAGTACCCACAGGGGCACTGAAGCTTTCTTT.

Regarding this clonotype: At one end the junction does not follow the germline gene, possibly because of a read error. The rearrangement joins TRBV29-1 to TRBJ1-2; D is unclear. The CDR3 runs to 13 residues. Germline CDR1 is SQVTM and CDR2 is ANQGSEA. This CDR3 is CSVPQTGAYGYTF. DNA of the CDR3: TGTAGCGTTCCCCAAACGGGAGCCTATGGCTACACCTTC.

Remarks on this clonotype: At one boundary the junction diverges from the germline segment, which might be a read error. This chain links TRBV6-5 with TRBJ1-2, with D unresolved. The CDR3 has 16 residues. Germline assignment: CDR1 MNHEY and CDR2 SVGAGI. CDR3: CASIYSHRPAIYGYTF. The CDR3 nucleotides are TGTGCCAGCATTTACTCGCACAGACCCGCTATCTACGGCTACACCTTC.

V and J are TRBV6-5 and TRBJ2-1, with 11 nucleotides matching TRBD2. Germline V CDR1 and CDR2: MNHEY, SVGAGI. V shed 2 bases, J shed 16 bases, and the junction held 13 bases outside the gene matches. CDR3 length: 15 amino acids. Here the CDR3 DNA reads TGTGCCAGCAGTTACAGGACTAGCGGGTGCAATGACCAATTCTTC. Its protein product is CASSYRTSGCNDQFF.

V and J are TRBV12-5 and TRBJ2-1; TRBD2 matches 14 bases. Germline CDR1 is LGHNT and CDR2 is FRNRAP. The ends lost 1 base at V and 10 bases at J; junction bases unmatched: 12. The CDR3 has 18 residues. The CDR3 DNA follows: TGTGCTAGTGGTTTGGAACCCTCGGGACTAGCGGGGGTCGAGGAGCAGTTCTTC. It translates to CASGLEPSGLAGVEEQFF.

Comment on this clonotype: This is likely a read error, given that the CDR3 carries no conserved phenylalanine or tryptophan at its end. The chain links TRBV29-1 to TRBJ1-2, with D unclear. The germline CDR1 and CDR2 sequences are SQVTM and ANQGSEA. This CDR3 is built from 15 residues. In nucleotides, the CDR3 is TGCAGCGTTGAAGATCAAGACGGCCCCAACTATGGATACACCTTA. The encoded protein is CSVEDQDGPNYGYTL.

Details on this clonotype: It is likely a read error, because the conserved phenylalanine at the end of the CDR3 is missing. The limits of the CDR3 on the DNA are not certain, so only TCRdb's listed CDR3 is given. The chain employs TRBV11-2 and TRBJ2-7; the DNA was not used to check the table's D call, TRBD1. The CDR3 is 14 amino acids in total, end residues counted. Per the germline V gene, CDR1 is SGHAT and CDR2 is FQNNGV. CDR3 protein: CASTGDSISYEHYI.

This clonotype was detected a few times. The gene calls are TRBV29-1 and TRBJ2-5, with a tentative D call TRBD1 (5 bases). This CDR3 region has 13 residues. Germline CDR1 is SQVTM and CDR2 is ANQGSEA. CDR3 nucleotides: TGCAGTGTGGAAATAGGGGTGGAAGAGACCCAGTACTTC. It codes for CSVEIGVEETQYF.

In its sample, this clonotype was seen a few times. This chain joins TRBV28 and TRBJ1-5; D call uncertain. Germline CDR1 and CDR2: MDHEN and SYDVKM. There are 13 residues in the CDR3. With 4 bases removed from V and 0 bases from J, the gap between germline ends came to 4 bases. CDR3 sequence: CASSYDSNQPQHF. The CDR3 nucleotides read TGTGCCAGCAGTTACGATAGCAATCAGCCCCAGCATTTT.

V gene TRBV11-1 combines with J gene TRBJ1-1, with 7 bases matching TRBD1. CDR1 and CDR2 (germline): SGHAT, FQDESV (reference sequence). The junction had 8 bases not matched to a gene; V was cut back by 6 bases and J by 7 bases. CDR3 size: 13 residues. CDR3 region: CASRADRDSEAFF. The CDR3 DNA reads TGTGCCAGCAGAGCCGACAGGGACAGTGAAGCTTTCTTT.